This is a list of T cell receptor beta chains from one sample in a study of control samples from healthy donors and cancer patients. Sequenced by immunoSEQ multiplex PCR; TCRdb stores in-frame clones only, minus some. Among 100,000 to 150,000 clones listed, 70% to 90% were seen once. The sequencing sample was made of blood. All receptors come from a man aged 60-69 years in good health. Each CDR3 is given with its conserved first and last residue. Each record gives: D gene, V gene, J gene, clone size, CDR3 DNA, CDR3 protein. A D gene is named only where the DNA matches it firmly. Expanded clones get a size class; other rows say once, few or many, or leave the size out.

NA	TRBV18	TRBJ2-1	NA	TGTGCCAGCTCACCACCTGTCGGTGGGGCCTCCAATGAGCAGTTCTTC	CASSPPVGGASNEQFF
TRBD1	TRBV18	TRBJ2-2	NA	TGTGCCAGCTCACCACGGACAGGGGGGATCACCGGGGAGCTGTTTTTT	CASSPRTGGITGELFF
TRBD1	TRBV28	TRBJ2-3	NA	TGTGCCAGCAGTTTATGGGGACAGGGAAATTCCCGCCCAGATACGCAGTATTTT	CASSLWGQGNSRPDTQYF
NA	TRBV28	TRBJ2-3	NA	TGTGCCAGCAGTTACAGTACTAGCACAGATACGCAGTATTTT	CASSYSTSTDTQYF
NA	TRBV10-2	TRBJ1-1	NA	TGCGCCAGCAGTGAAGCCCTGACGTCCCCTGAAGCTTTCTTT	CASSEALTSPEAFF
TRBD1	TRBV30	TRBJ1-5	NA	TGTGCCTGGAGCGCAGACAGGGGGCTAAGTAGCAATCAGCCCCAGCATTTT	CAWSADRGLSSNQPQHF
TRBD1	TRBV11-2	TRBJ1-2	NA	TGTGCCAGCAGCTTCCCGGGACAGCCCTATGGCTACACCTTC	CASSFPGQPYGYTF
TRBD1	TRBV27	TRBJ2-7	NA	TGTGCCAGCAGTTCCCCCGGGGACAGTCAATTAGAGCAGTACTTC	CASSSPGDSQLEQYF
NA	TRBV10-2	TRBJ2-6	NA	TGCGCCAGCAGTGAGTGGGCACTGAGCTCTGGGGCCAACGTCCTGACTTTC	CASSEWALSSGANVLTF
NA	TRBV28	TRBJ1-4	NA	TGTGCCAGCAGTTTATTAGGTTCTAATGAAAAACTGTTTTTT	CASSLLGSNEKLFF
NA	TRBV28	TRBJ1-2	NA	TGTGCCAGCAGTTCCGGCTATAGGGTCGGCTATGGCTACACCTTC	CASSSGYRVGYGYTF
NA	TRBV19	TRBJ1-1	NA	TGTGCCAGTAGTCGTCTGCCGGGGGTGAACACTGAAGCTTTCTTT	CASSRLPGVNTEAFF
TRBD1	TRBV28	TRBJ1-6	few	TGTGCCAGCAGTGGTGGACAGGGGGTTGTTTCACCCCTCCACTTT	CASSGGQGVVSPLHF
NA	TRBV4-3	TRBJ2-1	NA	TGCGCCAGCAGCCAAGATCCCAGGGCCTCCTACAATGAGCAGTTCTTC	CASSQDPRASYNEQFF
NA	TRBV7-2	TRBJ2-1	NA	TGTGCCAGCAGCTTAGTTATTAGCGGTTACAATGAGCAGTTCTTC	CASSLVISGYNEQFF
NA	TRBV10-3	TRBJ1-1	NA	TGTGCCATCAGTGGGGGTTCGGGGGGTCTGAACACTGAAGCTTTCTTT	CAISGGSGGLNTEAFF
NA	TRBV28	TRBJ1-4	NA	TGTGCCAGCAGTTCAGGGTCTAATGAAAAACTGTTTTTT	CASSSGSNEKLFF
TRBD1	TRBV4-3	TRBJ1-2	NA	TGCGCCAGCAGCCGGGGACAGGGGGATGCCGCTGGCTACACCTTC	CASSRGQGDAAGYTF
NA	TRBV28	TRBJ1-3	NA	TGTGCCAGCAGTCCCCTCGGAAACACCATATATTTT	CASSPLGNTIYF
TRBD1	TRBV7-8	TRBJ1-2	NA	TGTGCCAGCAGCTTAGTACAGGGGTTTGAAGGCTACACCTTC	CASSLVQGFEGYTF
TRBD2	TRBV7-8	TRBJ2-7	NA	TGTGCCAGCAGCTACGGACTAGCGGGGTCCTACGAGCAGTACTTC	CASSYGLAGSYEQYF
NA	TRBV2	TRBJ1-2	NA	TGTGCCAGCAGTCAGGGGCAGGTTAACTATGGCTACACCTTC	CASSQGQVNYGYTF
NA	TRBV7-2	TRBJ1-1	once	TGTGCCAGCAGCCCTCAGGCAGGGGTCACTGAAGCTTTCTTT	CASSPQAGVTEAFF
NA	TRBV28	TRBJ1-1	NA	TGTGCCAGCAGTTTGGGAAGGACAGCTAACACTGAAGCTTTCTTT	CASSLGRTANTEAFF
NA	TRBV28	TRBJ1-1	NA	TGTGCCAGCCTTCCCCCCCAGCCGGGAGGCACTGAAGCTTTCTTT	CASLPPQPGGTEAFF
TRBD1	TRBV4-3	TRBJ1-2	few	TGCGCCAGCAGCCTCGACAGGGGACATGGCTACACCTTC	CASSLDRGHGYTF
NA	TRBV7-9	TRBJ1-1	few	TGTGCCAGCAGCTTAGTAGGGGGGAACACTGAAGCTTTCTTT	CASSLVGGNTEAFF
NA	TRBV7-6	TRBJ2-3	NA	TGTGCCAGCAGCCATACCCGGGACTTCACAGATACGCAGTATTTT	CASSHTRDFTDTQYF
NA	TRBV3-1/TRBV3-2	TRBJ1-2	NA	TGTGCCAGCAGCCAAGGGGATCCGTATGGCTACACCTTC	CASSQGDPYGYTF
NA	TRBV9	TRBJ1-5	NA	TGTGCCAGCAGCGTAGCTCCCTCGAATCAGCCCCAGCATTTT	CASSVAPSNQPQHF
TRBD2	TRBV2	TRBJ2-3	once	TGTGCCAGCAAAAGCGGGGGGCTTAACACAGATACGCAGTATTTT	CASKSGGLNTDTQYF
NA	TRBV19	TRBJ2-7	NA	TGTGCCAGTAGTATTGGCTGGGTGGGTGATCGTTACGAGCAGTACTTC	CASSIGWVGDRYEQYF
NA	TRBV6-5	TRBJ1-2	NA	TGTGCCAGCAGCACCACTACAGGGCTATACTATGGCTACACCTTC	CASSTTTGLYYGYTF
TRBD2	TRBV7-2	TRBJ2-3	NA	TGTGCCAGCAGCTTAGAGGCATTAAGCGGGGGGCCCACAGATACGCAGTATTTT	CASSLEALSGGPTDTQYF
NA	TRBV19	TRBJ1-1	NA	TGTGCCAGTAGTCTTTGGGGGGCTCGCATGAACACTGAAGCTTTCTTT	CASSLWGARMNTEAFF
NA	TRBV10-2	TRBJ2-3	NA	TGCGCCAGCAGGGAGGGGACAGTTAGCACAGATACGCAGTATTTT	CASREGTVSTDTQYF
NA	TRBV6-5	TRBJ2-7	NA	TGTGCCAGCAGTTACTTCGGGACTGCCGAAGGTCCGCAGTACTTC	CASSYFGTAEGPQYF
NA	TRBV2	TRBJ1-3	NA	TGTGCCAGCACTGTTCTGTACACTGGAAACACCATATATTTT	CASTVLYTGNTIYF
NA	TRBV3-1/TRBV3-2	TRBJ1-2	once	TGTGCCAGCAGGCGCACAGGGTCGGACTATGGCTACACCTTC	CASRRTGSDYGYTF
NA	TRBV10-3	TRBJ2-1	NA	TGTGCCATAAAGTCGGAGGATTTCCTAGGGAATGAGCAGTTCTTC	CAIKSEDFLGNEQFF
NA	TRBV3-1/TRBV3-2	TRBJ1-3	NA	TGTGCCAGCACCCATTTATCCGGGATAGGGTTATACTCTGGAAACACCATATATTTT	CASTHLSGIGLYSGNTIYF
NA	TRBV5-1	TRBJ2-7	NA	TGCGCCAGCAGCACCGACCAGGACAGCTCCTACGAGCAGTACTTC	CASSTDQDSSYEQYF
NA	TRBV9	TRBJ1-1	NA	TGTGCCAGCAGCGTACGGGGGAACACTGAAGCTTTCTTT	CASSVRGNTEAFF
NA	TRBV28	TRBJ1-5	NA	TGTGCCAGCTCCAGCGGGTATCCGACCCAGCATTTT	CASSSGYPTQHF
NA	TRBV11-3	TRBJ2-7	NA	TGTGCCAGCAGCCCAAGGGGGGGGGAGCAGTACTTC	CASSPRGGEQYF
NA	TRBV6-6	TRBJ1-2	NA	TGTGCCAGCAGTTACGTACAGCTTACGAACTATGGCTACACCTTC	CASSYVQLTNYGYTF
NA	TRBV28	TRBJ2-2	NA	TGTGCCAGCACCTACGCTAAAAGGACACGGAACACCGGGGAGCTGTTTTTT	CASTYAKRTRNTGELFF
TRBD2	TRBV28	TRBJ2-3	NA	TGTGCCAGCCCCCGATCGGCTAGCGGGGCTCCCACAGATACGCAGTATTTT	CASPRSASGAPTDTQYF